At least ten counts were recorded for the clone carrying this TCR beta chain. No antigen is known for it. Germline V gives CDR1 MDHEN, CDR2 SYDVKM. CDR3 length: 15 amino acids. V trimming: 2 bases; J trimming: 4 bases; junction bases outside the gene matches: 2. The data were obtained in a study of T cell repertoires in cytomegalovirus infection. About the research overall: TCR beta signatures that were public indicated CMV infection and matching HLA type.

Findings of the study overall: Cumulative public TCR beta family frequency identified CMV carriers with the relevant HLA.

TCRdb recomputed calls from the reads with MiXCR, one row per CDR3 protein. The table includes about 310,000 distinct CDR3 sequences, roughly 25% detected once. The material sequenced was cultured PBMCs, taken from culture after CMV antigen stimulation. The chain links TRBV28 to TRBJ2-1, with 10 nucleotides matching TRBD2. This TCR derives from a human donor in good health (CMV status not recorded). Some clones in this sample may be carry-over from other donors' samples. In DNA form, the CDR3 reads TGTGCCAGCAGTTTAGGGACTAGCGCGTACAATGAGCAGTTCTTC. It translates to CASSLGTSAYNEQFF.